This T cell receptor (beta chain) was documented in a study of spatial heterogeneity in lung cancer (dated by TCRdb to the late 2010s). Study-wide context: Beta-chain transcripts were consistently detected in greater numbers than alpha-chain transcripts, which likely reflects a higher abundance of beta-chain transcripts. In tumor regions, TCR transcript counts showed a strong correlation with a T cell transcriptional module score from matched bulk RNA-seq. Both alpha and beta chains were TCR-sequenced in about 240 tumor regions, some 64 matched nontumor lung samples and around 50 PBMC samples obtained at surgery. In the raw uncorrected reads, each unique combination of TCR and UMI appeared on average more than ten times. Nonsynonymous mutation counts, determined by whole-exome sequencing of tumor tissue, were related to features of the TCR repertoire. In non-small cell lung cancer, the study quantitatively compared TCR alpha and beta repertoires across several tumor regions, matched nontumor lung, and blood.

The library came from 5' RACE. This sample was sequenced with a NextSeq 500. To allow correction of PCR and sequencing errors, the TCR library protocol tagged every TCR cDNA molecule with a unique molecular identifier. Regarding the original processing steps: TCR identification, UMI-based error correction and CDR3 extraction were all carried out with Decombinator tools. TCRs above a frequency of 2 per 1,000, corresponding to the top 1% of the tumor frequency distribution, were defined as expanded. Expanded tumor TCRs statistically deemed absent (corrected P<0.05) from at least one tumor region were classed as regional, and all other expanded tumor TCRs were classed as ubiquitous. Each repertoire was subsampled 100 times to 5,000 TCRs, after which Renyi diversity was computed with the R vegan package. CDR3 similarity networks were constructed using string-kernel similarity of amino acid triplets, with links drawn between CDR3s whose pairwise similarity was above 0.82. The raw public reads went through TCRdb reprocessing: fastp at Q25, MiXCR clone calling, in-frame beta chains kept. A single entry per CDR3 protein holds the most common genes and DNA from its merged rows. TCRdb's processing, not the authors', yielded these V and J calls. For this sample the table gives about 10,000 distinct CDR3 sequences, of which 6% to 6.5% were detected only once. The top ten clones comprise over 9% of the sample.

The time point label, as the study defines it: sample taken at primary tumor resection. Samples were obtained from around 72 patients with early-stage, untreated non-small cell lung cancer from the lung TRACERx cohort. For TCR sequencing, whole RNA was extracted from tumor and nontumor lung tissue, or from cryopreserved PBMC samples, and no cell sorting was done. A patient was chosen for TCR sequencing only when enough RNA was available from at least two tumor regions. Before selection, tumor and adjacent nontumor lung specimens were reviewed by a lung pathologist. To note about this clonotype: What this receptor recognizes is not known. The record has no base qualities; no much larger clone is one base away. The library was built for alpha chains, so this beta chain is an off-target read and its size means little.

Results the study describes overall, beyond this receptor: TCR-seq was estimated to cover only around 7.2% of tumor T cells for alpha chains and roughly 14% for beta chains. Counts of ubiquitous and regional expanded TCRs correlated with counts of ubiquitous and regional nonsynonymous mutations, respectively. Confirming at a functional level the hypothesis that regional TCRs recognize regional mutations was considered to require additional single-cell paired TCR alpha and beta sequencing. A correlation was observed between the number of expanded intratumoral alpha and beta TCRs and the tumor nonsynonymous mutation count.

A distance of 19 bases separates the germline ends of V and J, which lose 0 bases and 10 bases respectively. The germline V gene sets CDR1 to SGHVS and CDR2 to FQNEAQ. The CDR3 goes from the cysteine to the phenylalanine over 17 residues. CDR3 DNA is the only sequence kept; it has 51 bases, read in frame from the first base. The specimen was lung tumor tissue, collected at surgery. The chain joins TRBV7-8 to TRBJ1-6; the D segment could be TRBD1, given 5 matching bases. The TCR comes from a male donor with early-stage non-small cell lung cancer. The base sequence is TGTGCCAGCAGCTTAGCACTGTATGGGGGGTTACGGTCACCCCTCCACTTT. Its protein product is CASSLALYGGLRSPLHF.